Detailed here is one T cell receptor beta chain. The germline V gene has CDR1 SGHRS and CDR2 YFSETQ. Deletions cut 7 bases from V and 8 bases from J, with 13 bases between. CDR3 length: 13 residues. Measured with immunoSEQ multiplex PCR; TCRdb has only the in-frame clones, and not every one. The data show approximately 110,000 clones, less than 85% seen once. The sample originates from a study of blood T cell repertoires in COVID-19. The sample consisted of peripheral blood. The TCR originated in a human donor with acute or convalescent COVID-19. The donor label of this sample is uncertain. J is TRBJ1-6 and V is TRBV5-1; tentatively, D is TRBD1 (6 bases). Here the CDR3 DNA reads TGCGCCAGCTCGACAGGTATCGATTCACCCCTCCACTTT. It codes for CASSTGIDSPLHF. The whole variable domain, filled in from reference TRBV5-1 and TRBJ1-6, reads KAGVTQTPRYLIKTRGQQVTLSCSPISGHRSVSWYQQTPGQGLQFLFEYFSETQRNKGNFPGRFSGRQFSNSRSEMNVSTLELGDSALYLCASSTGIDSPLHFGNGTRLTVT.